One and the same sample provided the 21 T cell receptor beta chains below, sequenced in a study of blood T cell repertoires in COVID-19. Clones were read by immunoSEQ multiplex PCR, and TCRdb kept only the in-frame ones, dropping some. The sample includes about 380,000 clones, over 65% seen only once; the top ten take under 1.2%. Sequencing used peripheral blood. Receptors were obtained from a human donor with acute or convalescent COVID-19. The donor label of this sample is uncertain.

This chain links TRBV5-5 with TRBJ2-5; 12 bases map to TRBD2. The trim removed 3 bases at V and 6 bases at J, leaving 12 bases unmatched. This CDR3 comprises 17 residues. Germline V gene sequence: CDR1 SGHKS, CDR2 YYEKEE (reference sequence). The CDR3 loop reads CASSYRLAGDGLKTQYF. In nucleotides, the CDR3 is TGTGCCAGCAGCTACCGACTAGCGGGGGACGGGCTTAAGACCCAGTACTTC.

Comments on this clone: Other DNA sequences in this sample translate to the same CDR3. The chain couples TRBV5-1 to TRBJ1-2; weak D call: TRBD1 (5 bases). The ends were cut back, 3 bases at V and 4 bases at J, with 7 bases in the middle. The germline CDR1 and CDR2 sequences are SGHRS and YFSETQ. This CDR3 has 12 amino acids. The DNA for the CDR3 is TGCGCCAGCAGCTCAACAGGCTATGGCTACACCTTC. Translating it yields CASSSTGYGYTF.

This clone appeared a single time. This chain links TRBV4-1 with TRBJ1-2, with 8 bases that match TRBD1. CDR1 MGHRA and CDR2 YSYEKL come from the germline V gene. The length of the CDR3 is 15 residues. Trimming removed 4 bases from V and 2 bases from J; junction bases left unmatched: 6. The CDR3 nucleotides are TGCGCCAGCAGCCGGACAGGGAGGGGGAACTATGGCTACACCTTC. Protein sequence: CASSRTGRGNYGYTF.

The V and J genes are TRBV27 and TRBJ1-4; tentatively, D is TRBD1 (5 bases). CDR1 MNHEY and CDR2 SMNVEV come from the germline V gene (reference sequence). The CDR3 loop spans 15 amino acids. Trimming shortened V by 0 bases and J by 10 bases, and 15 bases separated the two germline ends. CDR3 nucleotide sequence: TGTGCCAGCAGTTTATCGGGGCAGTTAAGTGGAAAACTGTTTTTT. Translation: CASSLSGQLSGKLFF.

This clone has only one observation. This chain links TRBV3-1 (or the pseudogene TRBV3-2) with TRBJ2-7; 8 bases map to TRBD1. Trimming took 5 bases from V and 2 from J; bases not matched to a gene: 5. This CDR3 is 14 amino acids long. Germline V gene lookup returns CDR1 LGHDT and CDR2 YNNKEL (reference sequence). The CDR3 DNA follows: TGTGCCAGCAGCATGCAGGGGGCAGCCTACGAGCAGTACTTC. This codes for CASSMQGAAYEQYF.

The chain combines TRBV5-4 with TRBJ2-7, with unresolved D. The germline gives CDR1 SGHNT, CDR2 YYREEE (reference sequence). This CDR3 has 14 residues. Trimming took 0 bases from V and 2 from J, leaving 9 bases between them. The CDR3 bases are TGTGCCAGCAGCTTGGGCCCCCACACCTACGAGCAGTACTTC. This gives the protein CASSLGPHTYEQYF.

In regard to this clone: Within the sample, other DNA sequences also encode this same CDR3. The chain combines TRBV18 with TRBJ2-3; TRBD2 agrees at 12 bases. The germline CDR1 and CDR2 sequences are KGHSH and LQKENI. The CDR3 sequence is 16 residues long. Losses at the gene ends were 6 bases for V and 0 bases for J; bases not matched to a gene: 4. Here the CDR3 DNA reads TGTGCCAGCTCGCCCGGGACTAGCGGGAGCACAGATACGCAGTATTTT. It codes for CASSPGTSGSTDTQYF. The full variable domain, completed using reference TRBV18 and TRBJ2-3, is NAGVMQNPRHLVRRRGQEARLRCSPMKGHSHVYWYRQLPEEGLKFMVYLQKENIIDESGMPKERFSAEFPKEGPSILRIQQVVRGDSAAYFCASSPGTSGSTDTQYFGPGTRLTVL.

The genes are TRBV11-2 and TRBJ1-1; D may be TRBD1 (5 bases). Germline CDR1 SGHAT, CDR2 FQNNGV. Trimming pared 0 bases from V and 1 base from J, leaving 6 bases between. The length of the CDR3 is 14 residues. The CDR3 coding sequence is TGTGCCAGCAGCTTAGATCAGGGGAACACTGAAGCTTTCTTT. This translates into CASSLDQGNTEAFF.

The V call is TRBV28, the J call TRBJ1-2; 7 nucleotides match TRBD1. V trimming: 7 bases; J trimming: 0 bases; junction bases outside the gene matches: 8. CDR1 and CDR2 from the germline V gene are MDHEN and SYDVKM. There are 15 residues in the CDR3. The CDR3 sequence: CASNSGQKANYGYTF. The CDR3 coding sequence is TGTGCCAGCAACTCGGGACAGAAGGCTAACTATGGCTACACCTTC.

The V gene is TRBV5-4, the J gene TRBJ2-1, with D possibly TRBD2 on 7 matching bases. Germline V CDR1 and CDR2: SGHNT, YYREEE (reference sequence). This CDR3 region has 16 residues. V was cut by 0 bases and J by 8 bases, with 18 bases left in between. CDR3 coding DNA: TGTGCCAGCAGCTTGGTAGATGGCGGGGGCCCCGATGAGCAGTTCTTC. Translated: CASSLVDGGGPDEQFF.

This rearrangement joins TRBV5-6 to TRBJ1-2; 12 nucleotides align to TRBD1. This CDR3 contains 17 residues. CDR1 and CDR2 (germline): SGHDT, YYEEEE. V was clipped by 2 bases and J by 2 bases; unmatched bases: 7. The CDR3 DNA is TGTGCCAGCAGCTTAAAACCGGGACAGGGGGCAAACTATGGCTACACCTTC. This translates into CASSLKPGQGANYGYTF.

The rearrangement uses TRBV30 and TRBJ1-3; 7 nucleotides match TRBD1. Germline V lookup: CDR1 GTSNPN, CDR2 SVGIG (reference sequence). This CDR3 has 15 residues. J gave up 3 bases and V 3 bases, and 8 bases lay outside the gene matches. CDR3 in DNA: TGTGCCTGGAGGGGACAGCCCCGTTTTGGAAACACCATATATTTT. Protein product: CAWRGQPRFGNTIYF.

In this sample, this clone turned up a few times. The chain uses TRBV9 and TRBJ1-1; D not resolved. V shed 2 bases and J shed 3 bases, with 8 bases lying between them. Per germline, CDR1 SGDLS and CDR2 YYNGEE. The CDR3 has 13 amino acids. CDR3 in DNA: TGTGCCAGCAGCGTCAATCCAGACACTGAAGCTTTCTTT. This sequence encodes CASSVNPDTEAFF.

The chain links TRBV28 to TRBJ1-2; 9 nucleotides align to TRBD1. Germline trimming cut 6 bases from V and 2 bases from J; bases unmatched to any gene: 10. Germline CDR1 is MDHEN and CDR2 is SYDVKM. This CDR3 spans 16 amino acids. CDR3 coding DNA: TGTGCCAGCAGGTTAGGGGGACAGGGCCGGAACTATGGCTACACCTTC. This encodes CASRLGGQGRNYGYTF.

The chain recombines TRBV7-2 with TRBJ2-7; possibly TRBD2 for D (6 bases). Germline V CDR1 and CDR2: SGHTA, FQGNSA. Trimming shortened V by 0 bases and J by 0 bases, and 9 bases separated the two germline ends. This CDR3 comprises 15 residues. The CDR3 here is CASSLATGSSYEQYF. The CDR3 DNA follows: TGTGCCAGCAGCTTAGCGACCGGGAGCTCCTACGAGCAGTACTTC.

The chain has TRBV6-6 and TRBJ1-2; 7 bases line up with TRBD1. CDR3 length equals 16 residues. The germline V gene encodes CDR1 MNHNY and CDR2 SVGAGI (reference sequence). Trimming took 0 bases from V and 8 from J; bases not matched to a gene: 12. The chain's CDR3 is CASSYSFQGGDTGYTF. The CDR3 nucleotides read TGTGCCAGCAGTTACTCATTTCAGGGGGGCGATACCGGCTACACCTTC.

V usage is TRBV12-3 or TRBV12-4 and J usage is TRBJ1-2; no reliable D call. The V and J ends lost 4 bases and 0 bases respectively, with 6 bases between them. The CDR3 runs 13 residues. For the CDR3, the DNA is TGTGCCAGCAGTTACTTGACTAACTATGGCTACACCTTC. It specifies CASSYLTNYGYTF.

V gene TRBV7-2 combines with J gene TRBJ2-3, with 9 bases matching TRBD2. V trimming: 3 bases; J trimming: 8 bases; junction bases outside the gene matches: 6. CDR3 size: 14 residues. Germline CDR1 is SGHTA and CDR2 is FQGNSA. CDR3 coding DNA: TGTGCCAGCAGCTTGGGACTAGCTGGGGGTACGCAGTATTTT. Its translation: CASSLGLAGGTQYF.

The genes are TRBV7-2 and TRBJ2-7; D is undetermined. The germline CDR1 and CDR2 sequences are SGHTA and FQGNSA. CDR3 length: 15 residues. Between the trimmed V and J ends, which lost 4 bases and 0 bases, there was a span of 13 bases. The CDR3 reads CASSSPEATSYEQYF. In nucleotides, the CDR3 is TGTGCCAGCAGCTCCCCCGAGGCCACCTCCTACGAGCAGTACTTC.

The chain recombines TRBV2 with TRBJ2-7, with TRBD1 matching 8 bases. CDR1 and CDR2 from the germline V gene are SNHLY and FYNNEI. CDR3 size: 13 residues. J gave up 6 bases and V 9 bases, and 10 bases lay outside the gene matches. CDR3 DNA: TGTGCCAGGGGGACAGACAGGGGCAGCGAGCAGTACTTC. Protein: CARGTDRGSEQYF.

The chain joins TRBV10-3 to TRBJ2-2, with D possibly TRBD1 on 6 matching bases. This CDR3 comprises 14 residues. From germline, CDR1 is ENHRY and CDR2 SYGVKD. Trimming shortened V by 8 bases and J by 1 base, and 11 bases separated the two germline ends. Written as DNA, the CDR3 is TGTGCCATCCGCAGGGGACAGAACACCGGGGAGCTGTTTTTT. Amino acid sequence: CAIRRGQNTGELFF.